The 17 T cell receptor beta chains given below trace back to one sample, sequenced in a study of Tregs in tolerant kidney transplant recipients. Only in-frame clones appear in the TCRdb table, and some are missing; sequencing was by immunoSEQ multiplex PCR. The table lists hundreds of thousands of clones, roughly 84% of them singletons. The sequenced sample consisted of CD4+ T cells from blood. The receptor set was obtained from a human donor in good health.

The genes are TRBV11-2 and TRBJ2-7; D may be TRBD2 (6 bases). The CDR3 runs 14 residues. Germline CDR1 reads SGHAT; CDR2 reads FQNNGV. V was cut by 7 bases and J by 5 bases, with 18 bases left in between. The CDR3 spells CASIPGAGGNEQYF. The CDR3 DNA reads as TGTGCCAGCATCCCGGGTGCCGGGGGAAACGAGCAGTACTTC.

The chain employs TRBV7-9 and TRBJ2-5, with TRBD1 matching 10 bases. Gene TRBJ2-7 matches the end of the DNA better, so the J call may be wrong. There are 16 residues in the CDR3. Per germline, CDR1 SEHNR and CDR2 FQNEAQ (reference sequence). In DNA form, the CDR3 reads TGTGCCAGCAGCTTGGCAGACAGGGGGCGCGACCACGAGCAGTACTTC. Its protein product is CASSLADRGRDHEQYF.

The chain joins TRBV10-3 to TRBJ1-6, with D unresolved. There are 12 residues in the CDR3. CDR1 and CDR2 from the germline V gene are ENHRY and SYGVKD. The V gene lost 3 bases and the J gene lost 10 bases, with 7 bases spanning the gap. The CDR3 region has the DNA TGTGCCATCAGTGATAAGGAATCACCCCTCCACTTT. This encodes CAISDKESPLHF.

In this sample, this clone turned up a few times. The chain employs TRBV6-1 and TRBJ2-7; the D gene could be TRBD1 or TRBD2 (6 bases each). This CDR3 spans 15 amino acids. Germline V gene lookup returns CDR1 MNHNS and CDR2 SASEGT. V was cut by 6 bases and J by 2 bases, with 17 bases left in between. The CDR3 region is CASRGGVGRPYEQYF. The CDR3 coding sequence is TGTGCCAGCAGGGGGGGCGTAGGTCGCCCCTACGAGCAGTACTTC.

The chain recombines TRBV15 with TRBJ2-7; 8 bases align to TRBD1. This CDR3 is 14 amino acids long. The V gene's germline CDR1 is LNHNV and CDR2 YYDKDF (reference sequence). Losses at the gene ends were 8 bases for V and 2 bases for J; bases not matched to a gene: 8. This chain's CDR3 is CATSPGGHTYEQYF. CDR3 DNA sequence: TGTGCCACCTCCCCAGGGGGCCACACCTACGAGCAGTACTTC.

The rearrangement uses TRBV6-4 and TRBJ2-1; 8 bases match TRBD2. This CDR3 has 13 amino acids. Germline CDR1 is MRHNA and CDR2 is SNTAGT. V lost 5 bases to trimming and J lost 8 bases; unmatched junction nucleotides: 5. CDR3 amino acids: CASSRTSWDEQFF. CDR3 DNA: TGTGCCAGCAGTCGGACTAGCTGGGATGAGCAGTTCTTC.

The chain couples TRBV2 to TRBJ2-6; the D is unclear. The CDR3 runs to 14 residues. The germline V gene encodes CDR1 SNHLY and CDR2 FYNNEI. V lost 7 bases and J lost 2, with 9 bases in between. The chain's CDR3 is CASTYIPGANVLTF. The DNA of the CDR3 is TGTGCCAGCACCTACATTCCTGGGGCCAACGTCCTGACTTTC.

This chain links TRBV19 with TRBJ2-7; TRBD1 might be the D (6 bases). The CDR3 is 14 residues long. Germline-derived CDR1 and CDR2 are LNHDA and SQIVND (reference sequence). Trimming took 5 bases from V and 0 from J, leaving 11 bases between them. Here the CDR3 reads CASSGTTSSYEQYF. The CDR3 DNA reads as TGTGCCAGTAGTGGGACAACTAGCTCCTACGAGCAGTACTTC. Based on the CDR3 plus reference TRBV19 and TRBJ2-7, the full variable domain is DGGITQSPKYLFRKEGQNVTLSCEQNLNHDAMYWYRQDPGQGLRLIYYSQIVNDFQKGDIAEGYSVSREKKESFPLTVTSAQKNPTAFYLCASSGTTSSYEQYFGPGTRLTVT.

V and J are TRBV2 and TRBJ1-6; 8 bases are a match to TRBD1. Germline CDR1 and CDR2: SNHLY and FYNNEI. The CDR3 is 13 residues long. V shed 7 bases and J 10 bases; nucleotides not matched to a gene: 6. The CDR3 DNA follows: TGTGCCAGCATTTCAGGGGGCGAATCACCCCTCCACTTT. It yields the protein CASISGGESPLHF.

The chain links TRBV5-4 to TRBJ1-3; D gene unclear. V was pared by 0 bases and J by 3 bases, with 7 bases between. The germline V gene encodes CDR1 SGHNT and CDR2 YYREEE (reference sequence). There are 14 residues in the CDR3. CDR3 in DNA: TGTGCCAGCAGCTTGGCCCCGAATGGAAACACCATATATTTT. It translates to CASSLAPNGNTIYF.

This clone has only one observation. The chain uses TRBV7-9 and TRBJ2-7, with 11 positions matching TRBD1. Germline trimming cut 5 bases from V and 6 bases from J; bases unmatched to any gene: 12. This CDR3 is built from 16 residues. Germline V gives CDR1 SEHNR, CDR2 FQNEAQ (reference sequence). CDR3 loop: CASSPGPGQGEIEQYF. CDR3 nucleotide sequence: TGTGCCAGCAGCCCCGGTCCGGGACAGGGGGAAATCGAGCAGTACTTC.

This clone was detected once. The chain uses TRBV1 and TRBJ1-2. TRBV1 is an annotated pseudogene. The CDR3 length is 16 residues. CDR3 in amino acids: CTSRRNSLCETYGYTF. As DNA, the CDR3 is TGCACCAGCAGGCGGAACAGTTTGTGCGAAACCTATGGCTACACCTTC.

V gene TRBV5-1 combines with J gene TRBJ2-7; weak D call: TRBD2 (6 bases). The CDR3 covers 15 residues. The V gene's germline CDR1 is SGHRS and CDR2 YFSETQ. Trimming removed 3 bases at V and 5 bases at J, with 18 bases between. CDR3 loop: CASSSTPRDFDEQYF. In DNA form, the CDR3 reads TGCGCCAGCAGCTCGACCCCCCGGGACTTCGACGAGCAGTACTTC.

The CDR3 reads CSVGPGGSYNEQFF. For the CDR3, the DNA is TGCAGCGTTGGTCCGGGGGGGAGTTACAATGAGCAGTTCTTC. This chain uses TRBV29-1 with TRBJ2-1, with 8 positions matching TRBD2. Germline CDR1 SQVTM, CDR2 ANQGSEA. This CDR3 has 14 amino acids. Trimming took 4 bases from V and 4 from J; bases not matched to a gene: 6.

The chain carries TRBV7-9 and TRBJ1-2, with TRBD1 as a possible D gene (5 bases). The CDR3 is 15 amino acids. Germline V gene sequence: CDR1 SEHNR, CDR2 FQNEAQ (reference sequence). Between the trimmed V and J ends, which lost 5 bases and 9 bases, there was a span of 22 bases. The CDR3 nucleotides read TGTGCCAGCAGCCCCGACAGAATCAGGTTGGTGAGCTACACCTTC. Encoded protein: CASSPDRIRLVSYTF.

The chain recombines TRBV18 with TRBJ1-3; unclear D gene. CDR3 size: 15 residues. V gave up 5 bases and J gave up 1 base, with 12 bases separating them. Germline V CDR1 and CDR2: KGHSH, LQKENI. For the CDR3, the DNA is TGTGCCAGCTCAGAGGAGGGTTGGTCTGGAAACACCATATATTTT. It yields the protein CASSEEGWSGNTIYF.

V and J are TRBV30 and TRBJ1-6, with D uncertain. V was cut by 0 bases and J by 0 bases, with 15 bases left in between. The germline V gene has CDR1 GTSNPN and CDR2 SVGIG (reference sequence). CDR3 length equals 18 residues. The CDR3 region has the DNA TGTGCCTGGAGTGTAGGCTTACGCCTAAGCTCCTATAATTCACCCCTCCACTTT. It specifies CAWSVGLRLSSYNSPLHF.